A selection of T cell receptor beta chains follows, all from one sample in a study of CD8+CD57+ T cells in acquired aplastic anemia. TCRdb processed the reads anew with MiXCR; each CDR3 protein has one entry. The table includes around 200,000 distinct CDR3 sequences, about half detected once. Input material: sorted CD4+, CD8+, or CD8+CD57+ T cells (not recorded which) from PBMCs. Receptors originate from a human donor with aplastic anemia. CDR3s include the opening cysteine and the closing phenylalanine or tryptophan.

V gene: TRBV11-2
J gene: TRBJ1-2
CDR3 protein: CASSLTGSSYGYTF

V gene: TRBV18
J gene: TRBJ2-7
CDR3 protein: CASSKDRVPDDSYEQYF

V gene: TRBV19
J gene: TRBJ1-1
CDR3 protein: CASRVPGPADTEAFF

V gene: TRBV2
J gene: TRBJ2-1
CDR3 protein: CASSGDYNEQFF

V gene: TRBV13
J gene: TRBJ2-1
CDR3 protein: CASSLGLARNEQFF

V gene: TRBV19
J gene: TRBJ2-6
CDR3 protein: CASTGGARANVLTF

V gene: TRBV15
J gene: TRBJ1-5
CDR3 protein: CATSKVDQPQHF

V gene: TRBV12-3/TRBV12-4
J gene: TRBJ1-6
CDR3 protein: CASTQGVPNSPLHF

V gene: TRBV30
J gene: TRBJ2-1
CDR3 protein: CAWASWDNEQFF

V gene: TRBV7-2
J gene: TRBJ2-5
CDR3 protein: CASSSSGLAGGPETQYF

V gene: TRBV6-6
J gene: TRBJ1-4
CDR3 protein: CALRGIEEKLFF

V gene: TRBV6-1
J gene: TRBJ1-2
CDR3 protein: CASSELPNLYGYTF

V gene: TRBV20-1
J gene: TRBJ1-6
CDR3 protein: CSARNPGQGNSPLHF

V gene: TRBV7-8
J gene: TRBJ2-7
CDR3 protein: CASSPETGISYERYF

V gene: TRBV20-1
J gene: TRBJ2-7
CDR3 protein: CSVRSPTGDSYEQYF

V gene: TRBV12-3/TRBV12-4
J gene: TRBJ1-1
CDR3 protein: CASSGQGGRAFF

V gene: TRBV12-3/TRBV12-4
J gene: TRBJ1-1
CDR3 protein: CASSPQAGGVMNTEAFF

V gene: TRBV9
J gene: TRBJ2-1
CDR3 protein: CASSVEAAPTYNEQFF

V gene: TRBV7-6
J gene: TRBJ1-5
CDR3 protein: CASSLAAGGDQPQHF

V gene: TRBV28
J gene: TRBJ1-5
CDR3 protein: CASSGTDNQPQHF

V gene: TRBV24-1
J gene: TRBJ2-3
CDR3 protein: CATRSGGAADTQYF

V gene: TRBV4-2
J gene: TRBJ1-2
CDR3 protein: CASSQDAEPSNYGYTF

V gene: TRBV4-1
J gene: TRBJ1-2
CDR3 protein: CASSTRGGGYTF

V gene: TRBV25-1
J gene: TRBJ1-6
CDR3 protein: CASSAPTGNSPLHF